This T cell receptor (beta chain) emerged from a study of shared clonotypes between healthy human individuals. The repertoire was sequenced with immunoSEQ multiplex PCR; TCRdb's copy has only in-frame clones and lacks some. The data contain around 1.9 million clones, just over 90% of them singletons. Germline values: CDR1 MNHEY, CDR2 SMNVEV (reference sequence). The CDR3 has 14 residues. V lost 9 bases and J lost 5; bases outside the gene matches: 10. In the naive CD8 group, cells lacked CD45RO and were positively selected for CCR7, so terminally differentiated effector memory CD45RA+ cells were left out.

The sequence was obtained from a man between 18 and 29 years old in good health. Some clones in this sample may be carry-over from other donors' samples. Material: naive CD8+ T cells from PBMCs. The chain uses TRBV27 and TRBJ1-1, with 9 bases aligning to TRBD1. CDR3: CARSLQGAWTEAFF. CDR3 nucleotide sequence: TGTGCCAGGTCTCTACAGGGGGCGTGGACTGAAGCTTTCTTT.